The source of this TCR beta chain is a study of cytomegalovirus exposure and HLA in healthy donors. Overall study findings and caveats: Many donors shared some public TCRs, even though most TCR sequences were rare. Sequencing probably produced one cluster of sequence variants that were highly shared.

Vbeta (60) and Jbeta (13) primers were used in the PCR. The data were produced by immunoSEQ multiplex PCR, yet TCRdb's version contains in-frame clones alone and is incomplete. The table shows roughly 89,000 clones, with less than 80% occurring only once. A word on this clone: Its target is not known.

V shed 4 bases and J shed 0 bases, with 6 bases lying between them. The germline V gene has CDR1 SQVTM and CDR2 ANQGSEA. There are 12 residues in the CDR3. The V and J genes are TRBV29-1 and TRBJ2-5; the D gene is possibly TRBD2 (5 bases). This clonotype originated in a woman in her fifties or sixties in good health and CMV-seropositive. Sample: PBMCs. The DNA for the CDR3 is TGCAGCGTTGGACTACACCAAGAGACCCAGTACTTC. As protein: CSVGLHQETQYF.